The 21 T cell receptor beta chains below were found in one sample sequenced in a study of high-grade serous ovarian cancer treatment subgroups. Tumor tissue was taken before any definitive surgery or chemotherapy was given. Produced via immunoSEQ multiplex PCR; TCRdb's table is partial and in-frame only. The sample contains over 15,000 clones, under 85% of which appear only once. The source material was tumor tissue. The receptors originated from a human donor with high-grade serous ovarian cancer.

The chain joins TRBV27 to TRBJ1-5; 8 bases map to TRBD1. From germline, CDR1 is MNHEY and CDR2 SMNVEV (reference sequence). Unmatched junction bases numbered 1, after V lost 4 bases and J lost 5 bases. CDR3 length: 13 amino acids. The CDR3 reads CASSSGGHQPQHF. CDR3 nucleotide sequence: TGTGCCAGCAGTTCAGGGGGCCATCAGCCCCAGCATTTT.

The rearrangement links TRBV6-5 to TRBJ2-3; 8 nucleotides match TRBD1. J lost 6 bases, V lost 5 bases, and 10 bases had no gene match. Per the germline V gene, CDR1 is MNHEY and CDR2 is SVGAGI. The CDR3 runs to 15 residues. The CDR3 coding sequence is TGTGCCAGCAGTATCCAGGGGGCGCGATTTGATACGCAGTATTTT. This sequence encodes CASSIQGARFDTQYF.

V and J are TRBV28 and TRBJ1-5; D might be TRBD1 (6 bases). The CDR3 sequence is 15 residues long. Trimming stripped 7 bases from V and 6 bases from J, with 19 bases between. Germline-derived CDR1 and CDR2 are MDHEN and SYDVKM. The CDR3, as DNA: TGTGCCAGCATTCCCGGGGGCTCAGGGAGTCAGCCCCAGCATTTT. It is translated as CASIPGGSGSQPQHF.

This clone was detected only a few times. The genes are TRBV6-7 and TRBJ1-1; 7 nucleotides agree with TRBD1. TRBV6-7 is treated as an ORF (open reading frame) with a function not yet certain. This CDR3 comprises 16 residues. V was pared by 2 bases and J by 0 bases, with 6 bases of the junction left unmatched. The CDR3 bases are TGTGCCAGCAGTTACAGGGGGCGGACCCTGAACACTGAAGCTTTCTTT. As protein: CASSYRGRTLNTEAFF.

This clone has only a few counts. V usage is TRBV18 and J usage is TRBJ1-1; 10 positions agree with TRBD1. The J segment lost 4 bases and the V segment lost 4 bases, leaving 9 bases of the junction unmatched. Germline lookup yields CDR1 KGHSH and CDR2 LQKENI. The CDR3 is made up of 16 amino acids. The CDR3: CASSLSRDRGVTEAFF. The CDR3 nucleotides read TGTGCCAGCTCACTTAGTCGGGACAGGGGCGTCACTGAAGCTTTCTTT.

The genes are TRBV25-1 and TRBJ1-4; D unresolved. Germline V lookup: CDR1 MGHDK, CDR2 SYGVNS. Trimming removed 1 base at V and 5 bases at J, with 11 bases between. The CDR3 contains 15 residues. The DNA of the CDR3 is TGTGCCAGCAGTGAATCGGGTAGGCGGAATGAAAAACTGTTTTTT. This encodes CASSESGRRNEKLFF.

This clone is medium-sized (0.01 to 0.1%). The rearrangement uses TRBV19 and TRBJ1-1; D unresolved. V lost 3 bases, J lost 6 bases, and 11 bases lay in between. Germline lookup yields CDR1 LNHDA and CDR2 SQIVND (reference sequence). The CDR3 has 13 amino acids. The CDR3 spells CASSITPGAEAFF. The CDR3 DNA reads as TGTGCCAGTAGTATTACCCCGGGCGCTGAAGCTTTCTTT.

This clone was seen just once. The rearrangement joins TRBV7-8 to TRBJ1-1; 7 positions match TRBD1. Germline CDR1 SGHVS, CDR2 FQNEAQ. The trim removed 5 bases at V and 1 base at J, leaving 4 bases unmatched. CDR3 size: 14 residues. This chain's CDR3 is CASSTHRGNTEAFF. DNA for the CDR3: TGTGCCAGCAGCACACACAGGGGGAACACTGAAGCTTTCTTT.

This clone came up once. One end of the junction does not line up with germline, which may come from a read error. The V call is TRBV5-1, the J call TRBJ2-1; 7 bases map to TRBD2. CDR1 is SGHRS, CDR2 YFSETQ, per germline. The CDR3 has 14 amino acids. DNA for the CDR3: TGCGCCAGCACCTTGGGGGGGGGCTACAATGAGCAGTTCTTC. Its protein is CASTLGGGYNEQFF.

V gene TRBV27 combines with J gene TRBJ1-1, with 9 bases aligning to TRBD1. Germline loops: CDR1 MNHEY, CDR2 SMNVEV (reference sequence). This CDR3 region has 15 residues. With V trimmed by 6 bases and J by 4 bases, 9 bases remained unmatched. The CDR3 DNA reads TGTGCCAGCAGAGAAAGACAGGGGGTTAGCACTGAAGCTTTCTTT. Translation gives CASRERQGVSTEAFF.

This chain links TRBV7-2 with TRBJ2-4, with 13 bases fitting TRBD2. Germline V gene data show CDR1 as SGHTA and CDR2 as FQGNSA. After removal of 5 bases from V and 0 bases from J, the junction contained 10 bases not matched to a gene. The CDR3 length is 19 residues. The CDR3 DNA sequence: TGTGCCAGCAGCCCAACTAGCGGGGGGGCGCCGCAAGCCAAAAACATTCAGTACTTC. Its translation is CASSPTSGGAPQAKNIQYF.

V gene TRBV11-2 combines with J gene TRBJ2-5, with 13 bases matching TRBD2. Germline lookup yields CDR1 SGHAT and CDR2 FQNNGV. The CDR3 spans 18 residues. The trim removed 0 bases at V and 7 bases at J, leaving 11 bases unmatched. CDR3 nucleotide sequence: TGTGCCAGCAGCTTAGAAGCTGCACTAGCGGGGGGGCTTGGGACCCAGTACTTC. The encoded protein is CASSLEAALAGGLGTQYF.

The V and J genes are TRBV4-3 and TRBJ1-1; D is unresolved. Trimming removed 8 bases from V and 4 bases from J, with 14 bases in between. The CDR3 covers 13 residues. Germline CDR1 LGHNA, CDR2 YSLEER. The CDR3 sequence is CASRRAPGTEAFF. CDR3 DNA: TGCGCCAGCCGCCGCGCCCCCGGCACTGAAGCTTTCTTT.

The rearrangement links TRBV7-8 to TRBJ2-3; D unclear. The CDR3 covers 13 residues. V gave up 5 bases and J gave up 4 bases, with 10 bases separating them. Germline V gene data show CDR1 as SGHVS and CDR2 as FQNEAQ. The CDR3 DNA reads TGTGCCAGCAGCGAGCGTTGGCCAGATACGCAGTATTTT. It codes for CASSERWPDTQYF.

The chain couples TRBV7-9 to TRBJ2-5, with 8 bases that match TRBD1. Germline CDR1 and CDR2: SEHNR and FQNEAQ (reference sequence). After removal of 5 bases from V and 7 bases from J, the junction contained 6 bases not matched to a gene. The CDR3 covers 13 residues. The CDR3 bases are TGTGCCAGCAGCACAGGACAGGGCGGGACCCAGTACTTC. It translates to CASSTGQGGTQYF.

The chain has TRBV7-8 and TRBJ1-1; TRBD1 aligns across 7 bases. This CDR3 spans 14 amino acids. Germline V gives CDR1 SGHVS, CDR2 FQNEAQ. The V segment lost 5 bases and the J segment 8 bases; nucleotides outside the gene matches: 11. The CDR3 DNA reads TGTGCCAGCAGCACACGACAGGGTGCCACGGAAGCTTTCTTT. It codes for CASSTRQGATEAFF.

This clone was observed a few times. The chain has TRBV7-2 and TRBJ1-2; TRBD1 matches 9 bases. There are 14 residues in the CDR3. CDR1 and CDR2 (germline): SGHTA, FQGNSA. V was pared by 1 base and J by 5 bases, with 2 bases of the junction left unmatched. The CDR3 sequence: CASSLVGQGYGYTF. The DNA for the CDR3 is TGTGCCAGCAGCTTAGTGGGACAGGGTTATGGCTACACCTTC. The whole variable domain, filled in from reference TRBV7-2 and TRBJ1-2, reads GAGVSQSPSNKVTEKGKDVELRCDPISGHTALYWYRQSLGQGLEFLIYFQGNSAPDKSGLPSDRFSAERTGGSVSTLTIQRTQQEDSAVYLCASSLVGQGYGYTFGSGTRLTVV.

The sample holds one count of this clone. The CDR3 nucleotides read TGCGCCAGCAGCGGGACCGCAGAAAGGACAGCTTTCTTT. Amino acids: CASSGTAERTAFF. The chain is built from TRBV10-2 and TRBJ1-1; tentatively, D is TRBD1 (5 bases). The CDR3 has 13 residues. Per germline, CDR1 WSHSY and CDR2 SAAADI. Between the trimmed V and J ends, which lost 6 bases and 10 bases, there was a span of 18 bases.

This sequence joins TRBV29-1 and TRBJ2-7; TRBD1 might be the D (6 bases). CDR3 length: 12 amino acids. The germline V gene has CDR1 SQVTM and CDR2 ANQGSEA. Trimming shortened V by 6 bases and J by 5 bases, and 14 bases separated the two germline ends. The CDR3 is CSVGNRVHEQYF. The CDR3 coding sequence is TGCAGCGTGGGAAACAGGGTCCACGAGCAGTACTTC.

This sequence joins TRBV2 and TRBJ2-1; perhaps TRBD1 as D (5 bases). This CDR3 comprises 15 residues. Trimming cost V 4 bases and J 1 base, with 11 bases left between them. In germline, CDR1 is SNHLY, CDR2 FYNNEI. The CDR3, as DNA: TGTGCCAGCAGTGCCGGTAGGGGATCCTACAATGAGCAGTTCTTC. Translation: CASSAGRGSYNEQFF.

The chain is built from TRBV5-8 and TRBJ2-7, with D hard to call. The CDR3 loop spans 19 amino acids. Germline loops: CDR1 SGHTS, CDR2 YDEGEE. V lost 4 bases, J lost 0 bases, and 26 bases lay in between. The CDR3 region has the DNA TGTGCCAGCAGCCCTGGCCGGGTCCTCTCGACACGTAGCTCCTACGAGCAGTACTTC. The encoded protein is CASSPGRVLSTRSSYEQYF.